This T cell receptor beta chain comes out of a study of T cells in Graves' hyperthyroidism and ophthalmopathy. This clonotype was picked up a small number of times. The CDR3 regions of TCR beta were amplified from RNA transcripts. RT-PCR in the first round (using the HTBI primer set) targeted the TCR CDR3. TCRdb reprocessed the multiplex PCR reads via MiXCR and lists one record per CDR3 protein. The repertoire holds around 580,000 distinct CDR3 sequences, with over 15% as singletons. This receptor was obtained from a woman between 18 and 29 years old with Graves' hyperthyroidism. The specimen sequenced was blood.

This chain's CDR3 is CASSPVIGAVYSNQPQHF. CDR3 nucleotide sequence: TGTGCCAGCAGTCCCGTAATTGGGGCCGTTTATAGCAATCAGCCCCAGCATTTT. The chain employs TRBV6-2 or TRBV6-3 and TRBJ1-5, with TRBD1 as a possible D gene (5 bases). The V gene's germline CDR1 is MNHEY and CDR2 SVGEGT. This CDR3 comprises 18 residues. Trimming took off 5 bases at V and 0 bases at J, with 20 bases between the two ends.